A selection of T cell receptor beta chains follows, all from one sample in a study of cytomegalovirus exposure and HLA in healthy donors. Assay used: immunoSEQ multiplex PCR; TCRdb lists only in-frame clones, some missing. The table lists approximately 110,000 clones, roughly 86% of them singletons. The sample consisted of PBMCs. The receptors were gathered from a woman younger than 35 in good health and CMV-seronegative. Each CDR3 is given with its conserved first and last residue. Each record gives: D gene, V gene, clone size, J gene, CDR3 DNA, CDR3 protein. The D gene is left open where the match is weak. Only some rows state a clone size, as once, few, many or a class for expanded clones.

NA	TRBV25-1	NA	TRBJ2-1	TGTGCCAGCAGTGCGGGGGGCTACTCCGCTGAGCAGTTCTTC	CASSAGGYSAEQFF
TRBD2	TRBV28	NA	TRBJ2-1	TGTGCCAGCAGTTTAGTATCTAGCGGGGGCCAGGGCAATGAGCAGTTCTTC	CASSLVSSGGQGNEQFF
TRBD1	TRBV28	NA	TRBJ2-7	TGTGCCAGCAGTTACAGGGGATACTACGAGCAGTACTTC	CASSYRGYYEQYF
NA	TRBV29-1	NA	TRBJ2-5	TGCAGCGTTGAAGAGTGGGGTACGGGGGAGACCCAGTACTTC	CSVEEWGTGETQYF
NA	TRBV15	NA	TRBJ2-1	TGTGCCACCAGCACCCCCGCCTACAATGAGCAGTTCTTC	CATSTPAYNEQFF
NA	TRBV6-1	once	TRBJ2-7	TGTGCCAGCAGTGAGCGGGACGAGCAGTACTTC	CASSERDEQYF
TRBD1	TRBV28	NA	TRBJ1-2	TGTGCCAGCAGCCCCATCACAGGGGCGGCCTATGGCTACACCTTC	CASSPITGAAYGYTF
NA	TRBV29-1	NA	TRBJ1-5	TGCAGCGCATTAATCGGACAGACTAGCAATCAGCCCCAGCATTTT	CSALIGQTSNQPQHF
NA	TRBV6-5	NA	TRBJ1-1	TGTGCCAGCAGCGGACAGCCAGGGGCTGAAGCTTTCTTT	CASSGQPGAEAFF
TRBD2	TRBV7-2	NA	TRBJ2-7	TGTGCCAGCAGCACGGGACTAGCGGGGTACATGAGGGAGCAGTACTTC	CASSTGLAGYMREQYF
TRBD2	TRBV7-2	NA	TRBJ2-3	TGTGCCAGCAGCTTGACGTTAGCGGGGGGAGGCGATACGCAGTATTTT	CASSLTLAGGGDTQYF
TRBD1	TRBV6-6	once	TRBJ2-7	TGTGCCAGCAGTTACTCTAGGGACAGCTCCTACGAGCAGTACTTC	CASSYSRDSSYEQYF
NA	TRBV9	once	TRBJ2-7	TGTGCCAGCAGCCATAATCGACTGGGTTCGAGGAACGAGCAGTACTTC	CASSHNRLGSRNEQYF